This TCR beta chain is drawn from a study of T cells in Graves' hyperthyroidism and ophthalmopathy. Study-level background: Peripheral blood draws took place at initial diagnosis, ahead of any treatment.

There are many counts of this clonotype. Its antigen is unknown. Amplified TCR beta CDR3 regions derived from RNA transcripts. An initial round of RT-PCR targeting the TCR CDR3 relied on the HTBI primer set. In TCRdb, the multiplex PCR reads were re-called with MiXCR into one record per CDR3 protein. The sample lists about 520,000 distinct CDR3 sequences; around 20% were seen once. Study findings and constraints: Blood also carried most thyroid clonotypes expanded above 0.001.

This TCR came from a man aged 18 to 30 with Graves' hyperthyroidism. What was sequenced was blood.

CDR3 in DNA: TGCAGTGCTAATACCCTAGGACAGAAAGTCTATGGCTACACCTTC. Translation gives CSANTLGQKVYGYTF. V and J are TRBV20-1 and TRBJ1-2; tentatively, D is TRBD1 (6 bases). Germline CDR1 reads DFQATT; CDR2 reads SNEGSKA (reference sequence). The CDR3 contains 15 residues. The V end lost 4 bases, the J end lost 4 bases, and 19 bases lay between the germline ends.